The sequence of this T cell receptor beta chain was determined in a study of blood T cell repertoires in COVID-19. Study background: There were acute and convalescent COVID-19 samples, and they came from the United States, Italy and Spain. Nucleic acid was either cDNA or gDNA, and it came from T cells, B-cell-depleted T cells, or PBMCs.

Germline-derived CDR1 and CDR2 are SGDLS and YYNGEE. The V end lost 4 bases, the J end lost 8 bases, and 21 bases lay between the germline ends. CDR3 length: 15 amino acids. Original processing methods: Reference gene primer amplification gave nucleated cell count estimates. Generated by immunoSEQ multiplex PCR, the TCRdb table keeps only in-frame clones and is missing some. V, J and clone size reflect that table, while D and trimming were determined from the DNA. Of about 42,000 clones detected, around 83% appear once; the ten largest clones hold roughly 13%. V usage is TRBV9 and J usage is TRBJ1-2; D is ambiguous. The clonotype originates from a woman in her sixties or seventies in a cohort sampled during active COVID-19. The sequenced sample consisted of peripheral blood. In DNA, the CDR3 is TGTGCCAGCAGCACCACATTGGCGGGAAGGGCCGGCTACACCTTC. It specifies CASSTTLAGRAGYTF.